What follows are 17 T cell receptor beta chains derived from one specimen sequenced in a study of cytomegalovirus exposure and HLA in healthy donors. The primer mix had 60 Vbeta and 13 Jbeta primers. Profiled with immunoSEQ multiplex PCR; TCRdb holds only in-frame clones, not every one. The sample table sets out some 110,000 clones. Sequencing was performed on PBMCs. These receptors all stem from a young man in good health and CMV-seronegative.

The CDR3 sequence: CASSSLGPPNTGELFF. CDR3 in DNA: TGTGCCAGCAGCTCTCTGGGGCCGCCGAACACCGGGGAGCTGTTTTTT. The chain combines TRBV7-3 with TRBJ2-2; D possibly corresponds to TRBD1 (5 bases). CDR3 length equals 16 residues. The germline V and J ends were trimmed by 4 bases and 0 bases, with 12 bases remaining between them. Per germline, CDR1 SGHTA and CDR2 FQGTGA.

The rearrangement uses TRBV14 and TRBJ1-1; 8 nucleotides agree with TRBD1. The CDR3 spans 15 residues. The ends lost 4 bases at V and 6 bases at J; junction bases unmatched: 10. From germline, CDR1 is SGHDN and CDR2 FVKESK. CDR3 amino acids: CASSPTGGYNAEAFF. CDR3 DNA sequence: TGTGCCAGCAGCCCAACAGGGGGGTACAACGCTGAAGCTTTCTTT.

The chain links TRBV2 to TRBJ2-1; 11 nucleotides match TRBD2. Germline trimming cut 0 bases from V and 0 bases from J; bases unmatched to any gene: 7. Germline lookup yields CDR1 SNHLY and CDR2 FYNNEI. The length of the CDR3 is 19 residues. The CDR3 sequence: CASSEAGLAVGFSYNEQFF. The CDR3, as DNA: TGTGCCAGCAGTGAAGCGGGACTAGCGGTGGGGTTCTCCTACAATGAGCAGTTCTTC.

The rearrangement links TRBV6-1 to TRBJ2-5; D gene uncertain. With 8 bases removed from V and 5 bases from J, the gap between germline ends came to 9 bases. This CDR3 spans 11 amino acids. Looked up from germline, CDR1 is MNHNS and CDR2 is SASEGT. The CDR3 loop is CASRILETQYF. The CDR3 nucleotides are TGTGCCAGCCGCATACTTGAGACCCAGTACTTC.

V and J are TRBV4-3 and TRBJ2-7, with TRBD1 matching over 10 bases. Germline V gene lookup returns CDR1 LGHNA and CDR2 YSLEER. Trimming cost V 3 bases and J 4 bases; bases outside gene matches: 6. The CDR3 consists of 15 residues. The chain's CDR3 is CASSHYLGQGYEQYF. CDR3 nucleotides: TGCGCCAGCAGCCATTATTTGGGACAGGGGTACGAGCAGTACTTC.

The chain carries TRBV7-9 and TRBJ2-1; 9 bases fit TRBD2. The CDR3 consists of 16 residues. V shed 5 bases and J 7 bases; nucleotides not matched to a gene: 12. Germline V gene lookup returns CDR1 SEHNR and CDR2 FQNEAQ (reference sequence). CDR3 protein: CASSSRFAGGPNEQFF. The CDR3 nucleotides are TGTGCCAGCAGCAGCCGTTTCGCGGGAGGGCCGAATGAGCAGTTCTTC.

The genes are TRBV15 and TRBJ2-7; TRBD1 matches at 7 bases. J was trimmed by 5 bases and V by 1 base; bases with no gene match: 5. The CDR3 loop spans 14 amino acids. CDR1 LNHNV and CDR2 YYDKDF come from the germline V gene (reference sequence). The CDR3 loop is CATSRGTGRNEQYF. The DNA of the CDR3 is TGTGCCACCAGCAGAGGGACAGGCCGAAACGAGCAGTACTTC.

For the CDR3, the DNA is TGTGCCTGGAGTGTAACTGTGAATGAGCAGTTCTTC. This codes for CAWSVTVNEQFF. The rearrangement links TRBV30 to TRBJ2-1; D gene ambiguous. Trimming took off 0 bases at V and 7 bases at J, with 7 bases between the two ends. This CDR3 spans 12 amino acids. Germline values: CDR1 GTSNPN, CDR2 SVGIG (reference sequence). Looking up the rest from reference TRBV30 and TRBJ2-1 gives the full variable domain: SQTIHQWPATLVQPVGSPLSLECTVEGTSNPNLYWYRQAAGRGLQLLFYSVGIGQISSEVPQNLSASRPQDRQFILSSKKLLLSDSGFYLCAWSVTVNEQFFGPGTRLTVL.

V gene TRBV4-3 combines with J gene TRBJ2-3; 9 nucleotides line up with TRBD1. V was pared by 3 bases and J by 5 bases, with 9 bases of the junction left unmatched. The CDR3 runs 16 residues. Germline values: CDR1 LGHNA, CDR2 YSLEER. CDR3: CASSHGTGGAEDTQYF. As DNA, the CDR3 is TGCGCCAGCAGCCACGGTACAGGGGGCGCGGAAGATACGCAGTATTTT.

This rearrangement joins TRBV7-3 to TRBJ2-1; TRBD2 agrees at 11 bases. CDR1 is SGHTA and CDR2 is FQGTGA in the germline V gene. V was clipped by 4 bases and J by 5 bases; unmatched bases: 10. CDR3 length equals 17 residues. The CDR3 DNA reads as TGTGCCAGCAGCTCGACGCCTCCGGGACTAGCGGACAATGAGCAGTTCTTC. Its translation is CASSSTPPGLADNEQFF.

This chain joins TRBV19 and TRBJ2-7, with TRBD2 matching over 10 bases. Per the germline V gene, CDR1 is LNHDA and CDR2 is SQIVND (reference sequence). The CDR3 runs 14 residues. With V trimmed by 6 bases and J by 5 bases, 7 bases remained unmatched. CDR3 in amino acids: CASSASGSHNEQYF. The CDR3 nucleotides read TGTGCCAGTAGCGCTAGCGGGAGTCACAACGAGCAGTACTTC.

Written as DNA, the CDR3 is TGTGCCAGCAGCGAGCGACAGGGCCCGGGGGAGACCCAGTACTTC. Translating gives CASSERQGPGETQYF. This sequence joins TRBV6-5 and TRBJ2-5; TRBD1 matches at 7 bases. V shed 6 bases and J 5 bases; nucleotides not matched to a gene: 12. The CDR3 totals 15 residues. Germline V gene lookup returns CDR1 MNHEY and CDR2 SVGAGI.

V is TRBV7-7 and J is TRBJ2-1; TRBD1 matches 7 bases. The CDR3 loop spans 15 amino acids. V shed 3 bases, J shed 7 bases, and the junction held 9 bases outside the gene matches. Germline V gene sequence: CDR1 SSHAT, CDR2 FNYEAQ (reference sequence). The CDR3 reads CASSLGPGQLNEQFF. The CDR3 DNA reads TGTGCCAGCAGCTTGGGACCGGGACAGCTAAATGAGCAGTTCTTC. Using reference TRBV7-7 and TRBJ2-1 for the parts outside the CDR3, the full variable domain is GAGVSQSPRYKVTKRGQDVTLRCDPISSHATLYWYQQALGQGPEFLTYFNYEAQPDKSGLPSDRFSAERPEGSISTLTIQRTEQRDSAMYRCASSLGPGQLNEQFFGPGTRLTVL.

The V gene is TRBV10-3, the J gene TRBJ2-2, with 7 positions matching TRBD1. CDR1 is ENHRY, CDR2 SYGVKD, per germline. The CDR3 loop spans 14 amino acids. The trim removed 4 bases at V and 3 bases at J, leaving 2 bases unmatched. For the CDR3, the DNA is TGTGCCATCAGTGTCACAGGGGACACCGGGGAGCTGTTTTTT. Its translation is CAISVTGDTGELFF.

The chain couples TRBV27 to TRBJ2-7; 8 nucleotides agree with TRBD1. The CDR3 is 13 residues long. Germline CDR1 reads MNHEY; CDR2 reads SMNVEV (reference sequence). J lost 5 bases, V lost 4 bases, and 4 bases had no gene match. CDR3 in DNA: TGTGCCAGCAGTTGGACAGGGTTACACGAGCAGTACTTC. Amino acid sequence: CASSWTGLHEQYF.

This chain links TRBV6-1 with TRBJ1-4, with D possibly being TRBD1 (6 bases). This CDR3 region has 15 residues. The V end was cut by 4 bases, the J end by 2 bases, with 11 bases between. The V gene's germline CDR1 is MNHNS and CDR2 SASEGT. The CDR3 bases are TGTGCCAGCAGTGCAATGAGGGGGACTAATGAAAAACTGTTTTTT. Its protein is CASSAMRGTNEKLFF.

The rearrangement joins TRBV27 to TRBJ1-6, with 7 positions matching TRBD1. J gave up 8 bases and V 5 bases, and 15 bases lay outside the gene matches. CDR1 and CDR2 from the germline V gene are MNHEY and SMNVEV (reference sequence). There are 17 residues in the CDR3. The CDR3 DNA is TGTGCCAGCAGTCCCAGCCCCAGGGGGATCATTTATTCACCCCTCCACTTT. Its translation: CASSPSPRGIIYSPLHF.